Detailed here is one T cell receptor (beta chain). Study processing details: Estimation of nucleated cell counts relied on the amplification of reference gene primers. The repertoire was sequenced with immunoSEQ multiplex PCR; TCRdb's copy has only in-frame clones and lacks some. Clone size and V and J calls were adopted from that table, with D and trimming inferred from the DNA. This table holds approximately 120,000 clones, around four fifths found once. V was trimmed by 1 base and J by 8 bases, leaving 5 bases between them. This CDR3 is 11 amino acids long. The data derive from a study of blood T cell repertoires in COVID-19. Study details: COVID-19 samples from acute and convalescent phases originated in the United States, Italy and Spain. T cells, B-cell-depleted T cells, or PBMCs supplied cDNA or gDNA.

This TCR was recovered from a woman aged 60-75 years with acute or convalescent COVID-19. V usage is TRBV12-3 or TRBV12-4 and J usage is TRBJ1-1; D is undetermined. Specimen: peripheral blood. The CDR3, as DNA: TGTGCCAGCAGTTTAGGGGCCGAAGCTTTCTTT. The encoded protein is CASSLGAEAFF.